These 11 T cell receptor beta chains share one sample of origin, sequenced in a study of blood T cell repertoires in COVID-19. The protocol was immunoSEQ multiplex PCR, while the TCRdb copy is restricted to in-frame clones and leaves out a portion. This table has roughly 330,000 clones, around 87% appearing once. The sample taken for sequencing was PBMCs or T cells enriched from blood (not recorded which). The receptors here all came from a woman aged 30 to 39 who had recovered from COVID-19.

This chain connects TRBV7-9 to TRBJ1-5; tentative D call: TRBD1 (6 bases). CDR1 and CDR2 (germline): SEHNR, FQNEAQ (reference sequence). Deletions cut 7 bases from V and 6 bases from J, with 22 bases between. CDR3 length: 16 amino acids. The CDR3 nucleotides are TGTGCCAGCACCAACTGGTCGTCGGGGGGCCCTCAGCCCCAGCATTTT. This sequence encodes CASTNWSSGGPQPQHF.

The chain has TRBV10-2 and TRBJ1-1, with D possibly TRBD1 on 6 matching bases. Germline CDR1 and CDR2: WSHSY and SAAADI. The length of the CDR3 is 13 residues. Trimming stripped 4 bases from V and 7 bases from J, with 13 bases between. The CDR3 DNA follows: TGCGCCAGCAGTGCACGAAGGGGGTATGAAGCTTTCTTT. Translated: CASSARRGYEAFF.

The chain recombines TRBV11-3 with TRBJ2-3, with D possibly TRBD1 on 5 matching bases. The V end lost 1 base, the J end lost 0 bases, and 8 bases lay between the germline ends. The CDR3 length is 15 residues. CDR1 SGHNT and CDR2 YENEEA come from the germline V gene. The CDR3 sequence: CASSLGGASTDTQYF. The CDR3 bases are TGTGCCAGCAGCTTAGGTGGGGCTAGCACAGATACGCAGTATTTT.

This clone was detected a few times. The chain carries TRBV7-2 and TRBJ2-2; 7 bases agree with TRBD1. The germline gives CDR1 SGHTA, CDR2 FQGNSA. V was pared by 4 bases and J by 8 bases, with 10 bases of the junction left unmatched. CDR3 length equals 15 residues. CDR3 sequence reads: CASSWGQSSRGELFF. The DNA of the CDR3 is TGTGCCAGCAGCTGGGGACAGTCCTCGAGGGGGGAGCTGTTTTTT.

The sample holds one count of this clone. V usage is TRBV19 and J usage is TRBJ2-5; D possibly corresponds to TRBD1 (6 bases). The CDR3 loop spans 15 amino acids. Per germline, CDR1 LNHDA and CDR2 SQIVND (reference sequence). V was cut by 2 bases and J by 1 base, with 11 bases left in between. The CDR3 sequence is CASSITGTPQETQYF. In nucleotides, the CDR3 is TGTGCCAGTAGTATAACAGGGACACCCCAAGAGACCCAGTACTTC.

This clone appeared a few times. The chain employs TRBV18 and TRBJ1-6; D gene ambiguous. The CDR3 is 15 amino acids. Germline V gene lookup returns CDR1 KGHSH and CDR2 LQKENI. With 1 base removed from V and 5 bases from J, the gap between germline ends came to 9 bases. The CDR3 DNA reads TGTGCCAGCTCACCACGCGAGACTAATAATTCACCCCTCCACTTT. Its protein product is CASSPRETNNSPLHF. Supplemented by reference TRBV18 and TRBJ1-6, the full variable domain reads NAGVMQNPRHLVRRRGQEARLRCSPMKGHSHVYWYRQLPEEGLKFMVYLQKENIIDESGMPKERFSAEFPKEGPSILRIQQVVRGDSAAYFCASSPRETNNSPLHFGNGTRLTVT.

The rearrangement uses TRBV9 and TRBJ2-3; 8 positions match TRBD2. The CDR3 loop spans 15 amino acids. V lost 0 bases, J lost 10 bases, and 10 bases stayed unmatched. Germline CDR1 is SGDLS and CDR2 is YYNGEE. The CDR3 DNA reads TGTGCCAGCAGCGTAGAGGCGGGGGGTGAAATCCCGCAGTATTTT. Protein: CASSVEAGGEIPQYF.

The chain is built from TRBV5-3 and TRBJ1-4; 9 nucleotides align to TRBD1. TRBV5-3 is treated as an ORF (open reading frame) with a function not yet certain. J was trimmed by 7 bases and V by 8 bases; bases with no gene match: 6. The CDR3 contains 13 residues. CDR3 region: CASGTGICEKLFF. DNA of the CDR3: TGTGCCAGCGGGACAGGGATTTGTGAAAAACTGTTTTTT.

The chain uses TRBV2 and TRBJ2-5; the D gene is possibly TRBD1 (6 bases). Deletions cut 4 bases from V and 5 bases from J, with 14 bases between. Per germline, CDR1 SNHLY and CDR2 FYNNEI. The length of the CDR3 is 14 residues. CDR3 DNA: TGTGCCAGCAGTGGGGGGACAACTCACGAGACCCAGTACTTC. It is translated as CASSGGTTHETQYF.

V usage is TRBV19 and J usage is TRBJ2-1; 9 positions agree with TRBD1. Germline assignment: CDR1 LNHDA and CDR2 SQIVND (reference sequence). The CDR3 covers 16 residues. V lost 4 bases, J lost 3 bases, and 7 bases stayed unmatched. CDR3 amino acids: CASSTGTGNGYNEQFF. CDR3 in DNA: TGTGCCAGTAGTACCGGGACAGGGAATGGCTACAATGAGCAGTTCTTC.

The rearrangement uses TRBV7-9 and TRBJ1-5, with unresolved D. The CDR3 sequence is 14 residues long. Germline V gene lookup returns CDR1 SEHNR and CDR2 FQNEAQ (reference sequence). Trimming cost V 6 bases and J 3 bases, with 12 bases left between them. The DNA for the CDR3 is TGTGCCAGCAGTCCTACCAATCACAATCAGCCCCAGCATTTT. It yields the protein CASSPTNHNQPQHF. The full variable domain, completed using reference TRBV7-9 and TRBJ1-5, is DTGVSQNPRHKITKRGQNVTFRCDPISEHNRLYWYRQTLGQGPEFLTYFQNEAQLEKSRLLSDRFSAERPKGSFSTLEIQRTEQGDSAMYLCASSPTNHNQPQHFGDGTRLSIL.